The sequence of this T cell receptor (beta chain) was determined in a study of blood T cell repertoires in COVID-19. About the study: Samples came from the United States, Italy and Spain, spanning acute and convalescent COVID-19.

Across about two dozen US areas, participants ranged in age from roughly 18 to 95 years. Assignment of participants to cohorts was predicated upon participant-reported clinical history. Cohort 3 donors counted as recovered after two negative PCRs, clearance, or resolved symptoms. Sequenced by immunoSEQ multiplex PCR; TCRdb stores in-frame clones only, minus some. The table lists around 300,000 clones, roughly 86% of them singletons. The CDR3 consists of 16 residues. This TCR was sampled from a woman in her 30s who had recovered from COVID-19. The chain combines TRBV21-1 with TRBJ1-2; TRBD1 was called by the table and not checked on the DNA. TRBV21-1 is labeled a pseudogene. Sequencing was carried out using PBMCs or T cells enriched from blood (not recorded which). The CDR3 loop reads CASSKALGQGMYGYTF. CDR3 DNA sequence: TGTGCCAGCAGCAAAGCGCTTGGACAGGGCATGTATGGCTACACCTTC.